Here is one T cell receptor (beta chain) with its context. Its antigen is not known. The study ran its PCR with 60 Vbeta and 13 Jbeta primers. Profiled with immunoSEQ multiplex PCR; TCRdb holds only in-frame clones, not every one. Among under 200,000 clones listed, 75% to 90% were seen once. The sample comes from a study of cytomegalovirus exposure and HLA in healthy donors. The CDR3 is 15 amino acids. Trimming cost V 5 bases and J 0 bases, with 11 bases left between them. The germline CDR1 and CDR2 sequences are MNHEY and SVGAGI. Study observations and caveats: What was likely a sequencing artifact was a cluster of highly shared sequence variants. Analyzed later, association rates of TCRs varied across HLA loci, with DRB1 most and HLA-C fewest.

The TCR sequence derives from a girl aged 2-10 years in good health and CMV-seropositive. What was sequenced was PBMCs. J is TRBJ2-1 and V is TRBV6-5, with a weak D call TRBD1 (6 bases). The CDR3 nucleotides read TGTGCCAGCAGTCTCACAGGGATCTCCTACAATGAGCAGTTCTTC. Translated: CASSLTGISYNEQFF.